These 19 T cell receptor beta chains originate from one sample sequenced in a study of blood T cell repertoires in COVID-19. Clones were read by immunoSEQ multiplex PCR, and TCRdb kept only the in-frame ones, dropping some. The sample shows about 160,000 clones, around four fifths of them seen only once. Source material: peripheral blood. The receptors were gathered from a man aged 35-49 years who had recovered from COVID-19.

About this clone itself: Sequence at one end of the junction differs from germline and may be a read error. The CDR3 DNA reads TGTGCCAGCAGCTTCTATTTTGGGGACTCGCAGCACTTC. Protein: CASSFYFGDSQHF. The chain recombines TRBV11-2 with TRBJ2-5; tentative D call: TRBD2 (6 bases). CDR3 length: 13 residues. Germline CDR1 and CDR2: SGHAT and FQNNGV. The full variable domain, completed using reference TRBV11-2 and TRBJ2-5, is EAGVAQSPRYKIIEKRQSVAFWCNPISGHATLYWYQQILGQGPKLLIQFQNNGVVDDSQLPKDRFSAERLKGVDSTLKIQPAKLEDSAVYLCASSFYFGDSQHFGPGTRLLVL.

The chain carries TRBV18 and TRBJ1-1, with a weak D call TRBD1 (6 bases). The CDR3 has 15 amino acids. CDR1 is KGHSH and CDR2 is LQKENI in the germline V gene. Trimming took 6 bases from V and 1 from J, leaving 15 bases between them. Here the CDR3 reads CASSLNPTGNTEAFF. In DNA form, the CDR3 reads TGTGCCAGCTCCCTCAACCCGACAGGGAACACTGAAGCTTTCTTT.

The chain links TRBV12-3 or TRBV12-4 to TRBJ2-1; 10 bases match TRBD1. The CDR3 is 13 residues long. V was pared by 8 bases and J by 6 bases, with 4 bases of the junction left unmatched. This chain's CDR3 is CASRQGAGNEQFF. The CDR3 DNA sequence: TGTGCCAGCCGACAGGGGGCAGGCAATGAGCAGTTCTTC.

This rearrangement joins TRBV7-2 to TRBJ1-5; 10 nucleotides agree with TRBD1. This CDR3 contains 16 residues. Germline trimming cut 0 bases from V and 4 bases from J; bases unmatched to any gene: 3. In germline, CDR1 is SGHTA, CDR2 FQGNSA. The CDR3 DNA sequence: TGTGCCAGCAGCTTAGCGGGACAGGGGAGTAATCAGCCCCAGCATTTT. Protein sequence: CASSLAGQGSNQPQHF. Together with reference TRBV7-2 and TRBJ1-5, the CDR3 gives the full variable domain: GAGVSQSPSNKVTEKGKDVELRCDPISGHTALYWYRQSLGQGLEFLIYFQGNSAPDKSGLPSDRFSAERTGGSVSTLTIQRTQQEDSAVYLCASSLAGQGSNQPQHFGDGTRLSIL.

The chain has TRBV6-2 or TRBV6-3 and TRBJ2-5; TRBD2 might be the D (6 bases). The CDR3 length is 14 residues. Germline CDR1 reads MNHEY; CDR2 reads SVGEGT. Trimming removed 1 base at V and 4 bases at J, with 10 bases between. DNA for the CDR3: TGTGCCAGCAGTTACTTAGCGGTGGGAGAGACCCAGTACTTC. Translating it yields CASSYLAVGETQYF.

This clone came up many times. V usage is TRBV7-9 and J usage is TRBJ2-1, with 11 positions matching TRBD2. CDR3 length equals 13 residues. Losses at the gene ends were 3 bases for V and 15 bases for J; bases not matched to a gene: 7. CDR1 SEHNR and CDR2 FQNEAQ come from the germline V gene (reference sequence). CDR3 loop: CASSLLAGGVMFF. The CDR3 DNA follows: TGTGCCAGCAGCTTGCTAGCGGGGGGCGTAATGTTCTTC.

A few counts support this clone. V gene TRBV19 combines with J gene TRBJ2-7, with 10 bases aligning to TRBD2. The CDR3 totals 16 residues. V lost 2 bases to trimming and J lost 2 bases; unmatched junction nucleotides: 6. Looked up from germline, CDR1 is LNHDA and CDR2 is SQIVND (reference sequence). The CDR3: CASSIRLAGLTYEQYF. The CDR3 DNA sequence: TGTGCCAGTAGTATAAGACTAGCGGGCCTTACCTACGAGCAGTACTTC.

This clone was recorded once. This rearrangement joins TRBV10-3 to TRBJ1-1, with 9 positions matching TRBD1. The CDR3 contains 17 residues. Germline CDR1 and CDR2: ENHRY and SYGVKD. The trim removed 0 bases at V and 5 bases at J, leaving 10 bases unmatched. CDR3 nucleotide sequence: TGTGCCATCAGTGAGTCAGGGGCCGACAGGGGGGGAACTGAAGCTTTCTTT. Translation gives CAISESGADRGGTEAFF.

V and J are TRBV7-9 and TRBJ2-3; TRBD1 aligns across 7 bases. This CDR3 has 16 residues. The trim removed 4 bases at V and 0 bases at J, leaving 7 bases unmatched. CDR1 SEHNR and CDR2 FQNEAQ come from the germline V gene (reference sequence). The CDR3 DNA follows: TGTGCCAGCAGCTCGGACAGGATAGCTAGCACAGATACGCAGTATTTT. Translation: CASSSDRIASTDTQYF.

The V and J genes are TRBV5-1 and TRBJ1-5; perhaps TRBD1 as D (5 bases). Between the trimmed V and J ends, which lost 0 bases and 0 bases, there was a span of 7 bases. From germline, CDR1 is SGHRS and CDR2 YFSETQ. The CDR3 sequence is 15 residues long. The CDR3 DNA sequence: TGCGCCAGCAGCTTGGTAGGGGATAGCAATCAGCCCCAGCATTTT. Translation gives CASSLVGDSNQPQHF. The full variable domain, completed using reference TRBV5-1 and TRBJ1-5, is KAGVTQTPRYLIKTRGQQVTLSCSPISGHRSVSWYQQTPGQGLQFLFEYFSETQRNKGNFPGRFSGRQFSNSRSEMNVSTLELGDSALYLCASSLVGDSNQPQHFGDGTRLSIL.

This clone was detected a few times. This chain uses TRBV19 with TRBJ2-7, with 10 bases lining up with TRBD1. Germline V gene sequence: CDR1 LNHDA, CDR2 SQIVND (reference sequence). The CDR3 loop spans 15 amino acids. V lost 1 base, J lost 1 base, and 1 base stayed unmatched. The CDR3 DNA sequence: TGTGCCAGTAGTATAGGGGGACAGGGGTCCTACGAGCAGTACTTC. Its protein product is CASSIGGQGSYEQYF.

The rearrangement links TRBV6-5 to TRBJ1-2; TRBD1 matches 9 bases. The J segment lost 5 bases and the V segment lost 5 bases, leaving 3 bases of the junction unmatched. Germline-derived CDR1 and CDR2 are MNHEY and SVGAGI. The CDR3 has 13 amino acids. CDR3 residues: CASSRTGEYGYTF. The CDR3 bases are TGTGCCAGCAGTAGGACAGGGGAGTATGGCTACACCTTC.

V gene TRBV7-2 combines with J gene TRBJ1-5, with 7 nucleotides matching TRBD1. The CDR3 sequence is 13 residues long. The V and J ends lost 5 bases and 5 bases, in that order; junction bases with no gene match: 3. In germline, CDR1 is SGHTA, CDR2 FQGNSA. As DNA, the CDR3 is TGTGCCAGCAGCCCAGGGGGTTATCAGCCCCAGCATTTT. Protein: CASSPGGYQPQHF.

The chain has TRBV6-5 and TRBJ2-4; 7 bases match TRBD1. Trimming removed 6 bases from V and 9 bases from J; junction bases left unmatched: 8. The CDR3 covers 13 residues. The germline V gene encodes CDR1 MNHEY and CDR2 SVGAGI. This chain's CDR3 is CASRSGGRGIQYF. CDR3 nucleotides: TGTGCCAGCAGGTCAGGGGGTCGAGGCATTCAGTACTTC.

The chain recombines TRBV9 with TRBJ2-2; the match to TRBD2 covers 15 bases. CDR1 SGDLS and CDR2 YYNGEE come from the germline V gene. The trim removed 4 bases at V and 4 bases at J, leaving 5 bases unmatched. The CDR3 loop spans 17 amino acids. CDR3 DNA sequence: TGTGCCAGCAGCCCTGGACTAGCGGGAGGGCCCACCGGGGAGCTGTTTTTT. It codes for CASSPGLAGGPTGELFF.

This sequence joins TRBV11-3 and TRBJ2-5, with TRBD2 as a possible D gene (6 bases). Per germline, CDR1 SGHNT and CDR2 YENEEA. The CDR3 consists of 13 residues. The V and J ends lost 5 bases and 2 bases respectively, with 9 bases between them. The CDR3 DNA reads as TGTGCCAGCAGCGCGGGACGACAAGAGACCCAGTACTTC. It is translated as CASSAGRQETQYF.

The gene calls are TRBV19 and TRBJ1-5, with unresolved D. V was pared by 10 bases and J by 3 bases, with 19 bases between. The CDR3 is made up of 15 amino acids. The germline gives CDR1 LNHDA, CDR2 SQIVND (reference sequence). CDR3 sequence (DNA): TGTGCCACTAGCAGTACTGGGCTCGACAATCAGCCCCAGCATTTT. Encoded protein: CATSSTGLDNQPQHF.

This chain uses TRBV6-2 or TRBV6-3 with TRBJ1-6; 9 bases are a match to TRBD1. Germline V gives CDR1 MNHEY, CDR2 SVGEGT. V lost 4 bases, J lost 2 bases, and 12 bases stayed unmatched. The CDR3 is 19 amino acids. The CDR3: CASSWDAGQGSTYNSPLHF. In DNA form, the CDR3 reads TGTGCCAGCAGTTGGGACGCAGGACAGGGGAGCACCTATAATTCACCCCTCCACTTT.

V usage is TRBV11-2 and J usage is TRBJ2-7, with D unresolved. This CDR3 contains 14 residues. Looked up from germline, CDR1 is SGHAT and CDR2 is FQNNGV. V lost 1 base to trimming and J lost 0 bases, with 7 bases between them. The chain's CDR3 is CASSLGVGSYEQYF. The DNA for the CDR3 is TGTGCCAGCAGCTTAGGAGTCGGCTCCTACGAGCAGTACTTC.